Listed here are 20 T cell receptor beta chains from one sample, sequenced in a study of blood T cell repertoires in COVID-19. The assay was immunoSEQ multiplex PCR, and TCRdb's table has in-frame clones only and misses some. The sample lists some 120,000 clones, approximately 86% occurring once. Sample: peripheral blood. The receptors were gathered from a woman between 50 and 59 years old who had recovered from COVID-19.

The CDR3: CASRPDRPNQPQHF. For the CDR3, the DNA is TGTGCCAGCAGACCGGACAGGCCAAATCAGCCCCAGCATTTT. V and J are TRBV6-5 and TRBJ1-5, with 7 bases aligning to TRBD1. The length of the CDR3 is 14 residues. Losses at the gene ends were 6 bases for V and 4 bases for J; bases not matched to a gene: 6. CDR1 is MNHEY, CDR2 SVGAGI, per germline.

This chain joins TRBV5-1 and TRBJ1-2; 11 bases are a match to TRBD1. The germline V gene encodes CDR1 SGHRS and CDR2 YFSETQ. Unmatched junction bases numbered 5, after V lost 0 bases and J lost 7 bases. The CDR3 sequence is 15 residues long. The CDR3 loop is CASSLAGQGARGYTF. The CDR3 nucleotides are TGCGCCAGCAGCTTGGCCGGACAGGGGGCGCGTGGCTACACCTTC.

J is TRBJ1-1 and V is TRBV6-5, with no clear D. Germline V gene sequence: CDR1 MNHEY, CDR2 SVGAGI. V gave up 6 bases and J gave up 2 bases, with 10 bases separating them. The CDR3 length is 13 residues. The CDR3 region is CASSRQENTEAFF. The CDR3, as DNA: TGTGCCAGCAGCCGACAAGAAAACACTGAAGCTTTCTTT.

This chain links TRBV3-1 (or the pseudogene TRBV3-2) with TRBJ1-3; D might be TRBD1 (5 bases). Per germline, CDR1 LGHDT and CDR2 YNNKEL (reference sequence). The CDR3 loop spans 17 amino acids. Trimming shortened V by 4 bases and J by 4 bases, and 20 bases separated the two germline ends. The CDR3 nucleotides read TGTGCCAGCAGCCCTCCGTGGGGGGGGAGCACGGGAAACACCATATATTTT. It encodes CASSPPWGGSTGNTIYF.

For the CDR3, the DNA is TGTGCCAGCAGCTTGGTTCAGGGGACCTTGAACACTGAAGCTTTCTTT. Its protein product is CASSLVQGTLNTEAFF. V and J are TRBV5-8 and TRBJ1-1; TRBD1 might be the D (6 bases). Trimming left V 0 bases short and J 0 bases short, with 12 bases between. Germline CDR1 SGHTS, CDR2 YDEGEE. The CDR3 is 16 residues long.

The gene calls are TRBV5-1 and TRBJ1-1; no clear D gene. The CDR3 is 13 residues long. V lost 2 bases and J lost 1, with 6 bases in between. Looked up from germline, CDR1 is SGHRS and CDR2 is YFSETQ. CDR3 in DNA: TGCGCCAGCAGCTTCTCAGAGAACACTGAAGCTTTCTTT. Its translation: CASSFSENTEAFF.

The chain links TRBV30 to TRBJ2-2; D remains ambiguous. Germline CDR1 and CDR2: GTSNPN and SVGIG (reference sequence). The CDR3 totals 13 residues. V lost 3 bases, J lost 7 bases, and 12 bases lay in between. The CDR3 here is CAWSLIFLGELFF. The DNA of the CDR3 is TGTGCCTGGAGCCTTATCTTCCTCGGGGAGCTGTTTTTT.

The chain carries TRBV24-1 and TRBJ2-2, with 13 nucleotides matching TRBD2. With 5 bases clipped from V and 3 bases from J, the junction kept 14 bases outside the gene matches. CDR3 size: 20 residues. CDR1 and CDR2 (germline): KGHDR, SFDVKD. CDR3 sequence reads: CATSGTYGLAGVGYTGELFF. Written as DNA, the CDR3 is TGTGCCACCAGTGGGACCTACGGACTAGCGGGAGTAGGGTACACCGGGGAGCTGTTTTTT.

The sample holds a few counts of this clone. The chain recombines TRBV2 with TRBJ2-1; D perhaps matches TRBD2 (5 bases). Looked up from germline, CDR1 is SNHLY and CDR2 is FYNNEI. There are 15 residues in the CDR3. V shed 2 bases and J shed 3 bases, with 11 bases lying between them. The CDR3 sequence is CASSEYGGRYNEQFF. Written as DNA, the CDR3 is TGTGCCAGCAGTGAATACGGAGGACGCTACAATGAGCAGTTCTTC.

The rearrangement links TRBV19 to TRBJ1-2; 9 bases match TRBD1. After removal of 5 bases from V and 7 bases from J, the junction contained 8 bases not matched to a gene. The CDR3 runs 14 residues. Germline V gene lookup returns CDR1 LNHDA and CDR2 SQIVND (reference sequence). The CDR3 is CASSEGDRAGGYTF. The CDR3 DNA sequence: TGTGCCAGTAGTGAAGGGGACAGGGCAGGTGGCTACACCTTC.

This chain links TRBV7-2 with TRBJ2-5; a possible D gene is TRBD2 (5 bases). V dropped 5 bases and J dropped 5 bases, with 12 bases sitting between them. Germline V gives CDR1 SGHTA, CDR2 FQGNSA. The CDR3 sequence is 13 residues long. The CDR3 protein is CASSQDLTETQYF. The CDR3, as DNA: TGTGCCAGCAGCCAGGACTTGACTGAGACCCAGTACTTC.

As to this clone: Other DNA sequences in the sample encode the same CDR3. This chain joins TRBV12-3 or TRBV12-4 and TRBJ1-1; no clear D. V lost 2 bases, J lost 6 bases, and 7 bases lay in between. This CDR3 is built from 12 residues. The CDR3 here is CASSLQASEAFF. The CDR3 nucleotides are TGTGCCAGCAGTTTACAGGCCTCTGAAGCTTTCTTT.

V usage is TRBV9 and J usage is TRBJ1-1; D unresolved. The CDR3 has 13 amino acids. With 4 bases removed from V and 1 base from J, the gap between germline ends came to 8 bases. The germline CDR1 and CDR2 sequences are SGDLS and YYNGEE. CDR3 sequence: CASSPHTNTEAFF. For the CDR3, the DNA is TGTGCCAGCAGCCCTCACACGAACACTGAAGCTTTCTTT.

A few counts support this clone. This rearrangement joins TRBV2 to TRBJ2-7; 11 positions agree with TRBD1. The ends lost 5 bases at V and 11 bases at J; junction bases unmatched: 11. CDR3 length: 14 amino acids. Looked up from germline, CDR1 is SNHLY and CDR2 is FYNNEI. The DNA of the CDR3 is TGTGCCAGCAGTTACCCCCGGGACAGGGGGATGAAGTACTTC. Amino acids: CASSYPRDRGMKYF.

The chain links TRBV20-1 to TRBJ2-7, with D perhaps matching TRBD1 (6 bases). Germline V gives CDR1 DFQATT, CDR2 SNEGSKA (reference sequence). V was trimmed by 3 bases and J by 2 bases, leaving 8 bases between them. The CDR3 sequence is 12 residues long. The CDR3 sequence: CSASRTAYEQYF. DNA for the CDR3: TGCAGTGCTAGTAGGACAGCCTACGAGCAGTACTTC.

The CDR3 nucleotides are TGTGCCAGCAGCCTTCGGGGGGCGGGAGAGACCCAGTACTTC. Residues: CASSLRGAGETQYF. The rearrangement links TRBV3-1 (or the pseudogene TRBV3-2) to TRBJ2-5, with a possible D match to TRBD2 (7 bases). Germline V gene data show CDR1 as LGHDT and CDR2 as YNNKEL (reference sequence). V was shortened by 4 bases and J by 4 bases, with 13 bases between the two germline ends. This CDR3 comprises 14 residues.

This clone was picked up a small number of times. The chain joins TRBV7-6 to TRBJ1-2; TRBD1 might be the D (6 bases). This CDR3 comprises 15 residues. Trimming shortened V by 1 base and J by 4 bases, and 13 bases separated the two germline ends. The germline gives CDR1 SGHVS, CDR2 FNYEAQ. CDR3 amino acids: CASSLGELQGYGYTF. In DNA, the CDR3 is TGTGCCAGCAGCTTAGGGGAGTTACAGGGCTATGGCTACACCTTC.

The chain uses TRBV3-1 (or the pseudogene TRBV3-2) and TRBJ2-7; 7 bases are shared with TRBD1. With V trimmed by 4 bases and J by 2 bases, 5 bases remained unmatched. The germline V gene has CDR1 LGHDT and CDR2 YNNKEL (reference sequence). The CDR3 loop spans 14 amino acids. The chain's CDR3 is CASSRRTGAYEQYF. In nucleotides, the CDR3 is TGTGCCAGCAGCCGACGGACAGGAGCCTACGAGCAGTACTTC.

The chain has TRBV30 and TRBJ1-6; 8 nucleotides match TRBD1. The CDR3 spans 14 residues. Germline V lookup: CDR1 GTSNPN, CDR2 SVGIG (reference sequence). Losses at the gene ends were 3 bases for V and 12 bases for J; bases not matched to a gene: 10. The CDR3 region is CAWSVTGTGGPLHF. The CDR3 DNA is TGTGCCTGGAGCGTAACCGGGACAGGTGGACCCCTCCACTTT. Combining the CDR3 with reference TRBV30 and TRBJ1-6 gives the whole variable domain SQTIHQWPATLVQPVGSPLSLECTVEGTSNPNLYWYRQAAGRGLQLLFYSVGIGQISSEVPQNLSASRPQDRQFILSSKKLLLSDSGFYLCAWSVTGTGGPLHFGNGTRLTVT.

V gene TRBV4-1 combines with J gene TRBJ2-7; 8 bases agree with TRBD1. V dropped 4 bases and J dropped 5; count of bases not matched to a gene: 10. Germline-derived CDR1 and CDR2 are MGHRA and YSYEKL. The length of the CDR3 is 15 residues. The CDR3 reads CASSPDFGQGDEQYF. DNA of the CDR3: TGCGCCAGCAGCCCTGACTTTGGACAGGGAGACGAGCAGTACTTC.